This T cell receptor (beta chain) was obtained from a study of blood T cell repertoires in COVID-19. As for the study in general: The United States, Italy and Spain were the sources of the acute and convalescent COVID-19 samples. In each case, the material was cDNA or gDNA derived from T cells, B-cell-depleted T cells, or PBMCs.

V dropped 6 bases and J dropped 2; count of bases not matched to a gene: 8. CDR3 size: 17 residues. Germline V CDR1 and CDR2: MNHEY, SMNVEV (reference sequence). Per the study methods: Amplification from reference gene primers served as the basis for estimated nucleated cell counts. The assay was immunoSEQ multiplex PCR, and TCRdb's table has in-frame clones only and misses some. That table supplies the V and J calls and clone size; D and trimming were determined from the DNA. The sample holds just under 150,000 clones, approximately 90% seen once. V and J are TRBV27 and TRBJ2-6; 9 bases line up with TRBD1. This receptor was identified in a woman aged 45 to 65 with acute or convalescent COVID-19. Sequenced sample: peripheral blood. For the CDR3, the DNA is TGTGCCAGCAGACCCGGGACAGGGAGGACTGGGGCCAACGTCCTGACTTTC. This codes for CASRPGTGRTGANVLTF.